This is a list of T cell receptor beta chains from one sample in a study of T cells after posttransplantation cyclophosphamide. Libraries were prepared by immunoSEQ multiplex PCR; TCRdb keeps only in-frame clonotypes and omits some of them. Here the sample spans 42,000 or so clones, about 92% being singletons. The source material was PBMCs, sampled around 60 days after allogeneic stem cell transplant with posttransplant cyclophosphamide. These receptors originate from a male patient aged 55 to 70 who received an allogeneic stem cell transplant from a related donor and was CMV-positive. Certain T cells may be donor cells from the graft. CDR3s include the opening cysteine and the closing phenylalanine or tryptophan. The order of the fields is CDR3 DNA, CDR3 protein, V gene, clone size, D gene, J gene. The D gene is left open where the match is weak. Part of the rows lack a size; the others show once, few, many or a class for expanded clones.

CDR3nt: TGTGCCAGCAGCAATTTTTTCTCACCAAGCGAAGCTTTCTTT
CDR3aa: CASSNFFSPSEAFF
v_gene: TRBV21-1
abundance: .
d_gene: .
j_gene: TRBJ1-1

CDR3nt: TGTGCCAGCAGTGAGTGGGACAGGAACACTGAAGCTTTCTTT
CDR3aa: CASSEWDRNTEAFF
v_gene: TRBV2
abundance: .
d_gene: TRBD1
j_gene: TRBJ1-1

CDR3nt: TGTGCCAGCAGCTTGGCTGGTGACAGGGCATACGAGCAGTACTTC
CDR3aa: CASSLAGDRAYEQYF
v_gene: TRBV5-4
abundance: .
d_gene: TRBD1
j_gene: TRBJ2-7

CDR3nt: TGTGCCAGCAGCCAACGGACTAGCGTTCAGTTCTTC
CDR3aa: CASSQRTSVQFF
v_gene: TRBV7-2
abundance: .
d_gene: TRBD2
j_gene: TRBJ2-1

CDR3nt: TGTGCCAGCGAGGGGAGGGTAGCCTACGAGCAGTACTTC
CDR3aa: CASEGRVAYEQYF
v_gene: TRBV2
abundance: .
d_gene: TRBD2
j_gene: TRBJ2-7

CDR3nt: TGTGCCAGCAGCTTGGCCAGGGGAATGCAAGAGACCCAGTACTTC
CDR3aa: CASSLARGMQETQYF
v_gene: TRBV5-6
abundance: .
d_gene: .
j_gene: TRBJ2-5

CDR3nt: TGTGCCAGCAGCTTAACCGGACTCTCCTACGAGCAGTACTTC
CDR3aa: CASSLTGLSYEQYF
v_gene: TRBV11-3
abundance: .
d_gene: .
j_gene: TRBJ2-7

CDR3nt: TGTGCCAGTATGGGGGGGCGGGGGTTCGCCGACACCGGGGAGCTGTTTTTT
CDR3aa: CASMGGRGFADTGELFF
v_gene: TRBV19
abundance: few
d_gene: .
j_gene: TRBJ2-2

CDR3nt: TGTGCCAGCTGCGGAGGGGGCCGCCCCAATTCACCCCTCCACTTT
CDR3aa: CASCGGGRPNSPLHF
v_gene: TRBV27
abundance: .
d_gene: TRBD1
j_gene: TRBJ1-6

CDR3nt: TGTGCCAGCAGCTTGGGGACAGCCGTGGGAAACACCATATATTTT
CDR3aa: CASSLGTAVGNTIYF
v_gene: TRBV5-8
abundance: .
d_gene: .
j_gene: TRBJ1-3

CDR3nt: TGTGCCAGCAGCTTTAAGTGGGCTGCAGATACGCAGTATTTT
CDR3aa: CASSFKWAADTQYF
v_gene: TRBV7-2
abundance: .
d_gene: .
j_gene: TRBJ2-3

CDR3nt: TGTGCCAGCAGCTTTTTGGCCCCCCCCCAGGACGGGGCTGGAAACACCATATATTTT
CDR3aa: CASSFLAPPQDGAGNTIYF
v_gene: TRBV7-9
abundance: .
d_gene: .
j_gene: TRBJ1-3

CDR3nt: TGTGCTAGTGCCACGGACAGGGATACTTATAGCAATCAGCCCCAGCATTTT
CDR3aa: CASATDRDTYSNQPQHF
v_gene: TRBV12-5
abundance: .
d_gene: TRBD1
j_gene: TRBJ1-5

CDR3nt: TGTGCCAGCAGTTCCCTTTCCGGGACTCCAAACGAGCAGTACTTC
CDR3aa: CASSSLSGTPNEQYF
v_gene: TRBV27
abundance: .
d_gene: .
j_gene: TRBJ2-7

CDR3nt: TGTGCCAGCAGTTGGGGTGGGGGCATCTCCTACGAGCAGTACTTC
CDR3aa: CASSWGGGISYEQYF
v_gene: TRBV28
abundance: .
d_gene: .
j_gene: TRBJ2-7

CDR3nt: TGTGCCAGCAGCTTATTTTTCGGTACTGGAAACACCATATATTTT
CDR3aa: CASSLFFGTGNTIYF
v_gene: TRBV7-8
abundance: .
d_gene: .
j_gene: TRBJ1-3

CDR3nt: TGTGCCAGCGGCGGGGGACTAGCGGGGGGTGAGACCCAGTACTTC
CDR3aa: CASGGGLAGGETQYF
v_gene: TRBV2
abundance: .
d_gene: TRBD2
j_gene: TRBJ2-5

CDR3nt: TGTGCCAGCAGCCCAGCGGGGGAAAAAGAGACCCAGTACTTC
CDR3aa: CASSPAGEKETQYF
v_gene: TRBV6-1
abundance: once
d_gene: TRBD2
j_gene: TRBJ2-5

CDR3nt: TGCGCCAGCAGTGAGATTCCGGAGGGGTCGACAGATACGCAGTATTTT
CDR3aa: CASSEIPEGSTDTQYF
v_gene: TRBV10-1
abundance: .
d_gene: .
j_gene: TRBJ2-3

CDR3nt: TGTGCCAGCAGTAACAGGGGGAGGACTGAAGCTTTCTTT
CDR3aa: CASSNRGRTEAFF
v_gene: TRBV2
abundance: .
d_gene: TRBD1
j_gene: TRBJ1-1

CDR3nt: TGTGCCTGGCCTAGGAGGTTATGGGCCAACGTCCTGACTTTC
CDR3aa: CAWPRRLWANVLTF
v_gene: TRBV30
abundance: .
d_gene: .
j_gene: TRBJ2-6

CDR3nt: TGCAGCGTCTACCTAGCGGGGGGCTATGAGCAGTTCTTC
CDR3aa: CSVYLAGGYEQFF
v_gene: TRBV29-1
abundance: .
d_gene: TRBD2
j_gene: TRBJ2-1

CDR3nt: TGTGCCAGCAGCGTAGTATCTAGCGGGGGGGGAAATGAGCAGTTCTTC
CDR3aa: CASSVVSSGGGNEQFF
v_gene: TRBV9
abundance: .
d_gene: TRBD2
j_gene: TRBJ2-1

CDR3nt: TGTGCCAGCAGGCCACAGGGTATCCACGAGCAGTACTTC
CDR3aa: CASRPQGIHEQYF
v_gene: TRBV2
abundance: .
d_gene: .
j_gene: TRBJ2-7

CDR3nt: TGTGCCAGTCAGCGGGGGGAGAATCAGCCCCAGCATTTT
CDR3aa: CASQRGENQPQHF
v_gene: TRBV2
abundance: .
d_gene: .
j_gene: TRBJ1-5

CDR3nt: TGTGCCAGCACGGGACAGGGCTTCTCTAATAAAAAACTGTTTTTT
CDR3aa: CASTGQGFSNKKLFF
v_gene: TRBV28
abundance: .
d_gene: TRBD1
j_gene: TRBJ1-4

CDR3nt: TGCGCCAGCAGCTTGGACGCAGGGGACTATGGCTACACCTTC
CDR3aa: CASSLDAGDYGYTF
v_gene: TRBV5-1
abundance: .
d_gene: .
j_gene: TRBJ1-2

CDR3nt: TGTGCCAGCACCCCCATCTCGAGCTATGGCTACACCTTC
CDR3aa: CASTPISSYGYTF
v_gene: TRBV2
abundance: .
d_gene: .
j_gene: TRBJ1-2

CDR3nt: TGTGCCATCAGCGGATCGGGACAGGGGAATTCCCCCCTCCACTTT
CDR3aa: CAISGSGQGNSPLHF
v_gene: TRBV10-3
abundance: .
d_gene: TRBD1
j_gene: TRBJ1-6

CDR3nt: TGTGCCAGTAGTCCAGTCCGGGACAGTGATGGCTACACCTTC
CDR3aa: CASSPVRDSDGYTF
v_gene: TRBV19
abundance: .
d_gene: TRBD1
j_gene: TRBJ1-2

CDR3nt: TGTGCCAGCGGCTGGGGGGGGATTTACACCTTC
CDR3aa: CASGWGGIYTF
v_gene: TRBV28
abundance: .
d_gene: .
j_gene: TRBJ1-2

CDR3nt: TGTGCCAGCAGTTCCCCTGGGACAGCAAATTCACCCCTCCACTTT
CDR3aa: CASSSPGTANSPLHF
v_gene: TRBV6-6
abundance: .
d_gene: TRBD1
j_gene: TRBJ1-6

CDR3nt: TGTGCCAGCAGCGTGACTAGCGGGGGGGGCCGAATGTTTAACACCGGGGAGCTGTTTTTT
CDR3aa: CASSVTSGGGRMFNTGELFF
v_gene: TRBV9
abundance: .
d_gene: TRBD2
j_gene: TRBJ2-2

CDR3nt: TGTGCCAGCAGCTTAGGAGCGGGGGCAGACACTGAAGCTTTCTTT
CDR3aa: CASSLGAGADTEAFF
v_gene: TRBV7-9
abundance: .
d_gene: .
j_gene: TRBJ1-1

CDR3nt: TGTGCCAGCTCCCACGGGGGTAATGAAAAACTGTTTTTT
CDR3aa: CASSHGGNEKLFF
v_gene: TRBV6-6
abundance: few
d_gene: .
j_gene: TRBJ1-4

CDR3nt: TGTGCCAGCAGTGCCCAACAGACAGCGCCAGGTAATCAGCCCCAGCATTTT
CDR3aa: CASSAQQTAPGNQPQHF
v_gene: TRBV27
abundance: few
d_gene: .
j_gene: TRBJ1-5

CDR3nt: TGCGCCAGCAGCTTGGACGGCCAGGCGGAGACCCAGTACTTC
CDR3aa: CASSLDGQAETQYF
v_gene: TRBV5-1
abundance: .
d_gene: .
j_gene: TRBJ2-5

CDR3nt: TGTGCCTGGAGTGTACTGGTTGGCTACACCTTC
CDR3aa: CAWSVLVGYTF
v_gene: TRBV30
abundance: once
d_gene: .
j_gene: TRBJ1-2

CDR3nt: TGTGCCAGCAGCCAAGAATTAATATCGGCGGGGGCGGATGAGCAGTTCTTC
CDR3aa: CASSQELISAGADEQFF
v_gene: TRBV14
abundance: .
d_gene: .
j_gene: TRBJ2-1

CDR3nt: TGTGCCAGCAGCTTAATGGGACTCACAGATACGCAGTATTTT
CDR3aa: CASSLMGLTDTQYF
v_gene: TRBV7-9
abundance: .
d_gene: .
j_gene: TRBJ2-3

CDR3nt: TGTGCCAGCAGCCAAGGCAGGGACTACCAGATCTACGAGCAGTACTTC
CDR3aa: CASSQGRDYQIYEQYF
v_gene: TRBV4-2
abundance: .
d_gene: TRBD2
j_gene: TRBJ2-7

CDR3nt: TGTGCCAGCAGTGAAGACAGGGGGCGCGAGACCCAGTACTTC
CDR3aa: CASSEDRGRETQYF
v_gene: TRBV2
abundance: .
d_gene: TRBD1
j_gene: TRBJ2-5

CDR3nt: TGTGCCAGTAGTATTCAACAGGGGGAGACCCAGTACTTC
CDR3aa: CASSIQQGETQYF
v_gene: TRBV19
abundance: .
d_gene: TRBD1
j_gene: TRBJ2-5

CDR3nt: TGCAGCGTTGATGGGGGGTACCAAGAGACCCAGTACTTC
CDR3aa: CSVDGGYQETQYF
v_gene: TRBV29-1
abundance: .
d_gene: .
j_gene: TRBJ2-5

CDR3nt: TGTGCCAGCCTGTCAGGAATCAACACTGAAGCTTTCTTT
CDR3aa: CASLSGINTEAFF
v_gene: TRBV6-6
abundance: few
d_gene: .
j_gene: TRBJ1-1

CDR3nt: TGTGCCAGCAGCGTACCCGCAACTAATGAAAAACTGTTTTTT
CDR3aa: CASSVPATNEKLFF
v_gene: TRBV9
abundance: .
d_gene: .
j_gene: TRBJ1-4

CDR3nt: TGTGCCAGCAGCCTAACAGGGGATTCACCCCTCCACTTT
CDR3aa: CASSLTGDSPLHF
v_gene: TRBV2
abundance: .
d_gene: TRBD1
j_gene: TRBJ1-6